This TCR beta chain appears in the sequencing data of a study of post-analysis software for immune sequencing data. The wider study: Some patients lacked subtype; others had relapsing-remitting, secondary progressive or progressive-relapsing disease.

Researchers reported that TCR beta cDNA libraries carried unique molecular identifiers. MiXCR, run by TCRdb on the PCR reads, gives a single entry per CDR3 protein. The table lists about 820,000 distinct CDR3 sequences, 53% of them singletons. The TCR sequence derives from a girl aged 10-17 years with multiple sclerosis. The source material was blood.

Here the CDR3 DNA reads TGTGCCATCAGTGAGGAGCAGGGAGTAGAGACCCAGTACTTC. Translating gives CAISEEQGVETQYF. The V call is TRBV10-3, the J call TRBJ2-5; perhaps D is TRBD1 or TRBD2 (5 bases each). Germline values: CDR1 ENHRY, CDR2 SYGVKD. CDR3 size: 14 residues. Trimming left V 2 bases short and J 4 bases short, with 11 bases between.